Listed here are 12 T cell receptor beta chains from one sample, sequenced in a study of a mutant IDH1 vaccine in newly diagnosed glioma. Their antigens remain unidentified. Time point of the sample: week 23, last vaccination. Doses of 300 ug of mutant IDH1 20-mer peptide were given with topical imiquimod. Data came from immunoSEQ multiplex PCR; TCRdb stores just in-frame clones and leaves some out. The sample lists roughly 51,000 clones, about 81% seen once, with roughly 8.1% in the top ten. The source was PBMCs, collected from a glioma patient whose treatment included an IDH1 peptide vaccine. The source is a middle-aged woman with glioma. Some clones in this sample may be carry-over from other donors' samples.

The genes are TRBV10-3 and TRBJ1-1; TRBD1 matches at 9 bases. J lost 5 bases, V lost 10 bases, and 11 bases had no gene match. Germline values: CDR1 ENHRY, CDR2 SYGVKD. This CDR3 contains 14 residues. The CDR3 is CATHRDREVTEAFF. The CDR3 nucleotides are TGTGCCACTCACCGGGACAGGGAGGTGACTGAAGCTTTCTTT.

The chain joins TRBV7-9 to TRBJ1-5; TRBD1 might be the D (5 bases). CDR3 length equals 12 residues. Looked up from germline, CDR1 is SEHNR and CDR2 is FQNEAQ (reference sequence). Deletions cut 11 bases from V and 7 bases from J, with 15 bases between. CDR3 region: CASGGVGQPQHF. The DNA of the CDR3 is TGTGCCTCGGGGGGGGTCGGACAGCCCCAGCATTTT.

The V call is TRBV12-5, the J call TRBJ1-1, with D possibly being TRBD1 (6 bases). Germline V gene data show CDR1 as LGHNT and CDR2 as FRNRAP. This CDR3 region has 15 residues. V lost 8 bases, J lost 0 bases, and 16 bases lay in between. For the CDR3, the DNA is TGTGCTAGTTCGGGGGGCGCTTCCATGAACACTGAAGCTTTCTTT. The encoded protein is CASSGGASMNTEAFF.

The J gene is TRBJ1-2, the V gene TRBV13; 7 nucleotides agree with TRBD1. Per the germline V gene, CDR1 is PRHDT and CDR2 is FYEKMQ (reference sequence). This CDR3 has 15 amino acids. Unmatched junction bases numbered 13, after V lost 5 bases and J lost 7 bases. The CDR3 bases are TGTGCCAGCAGCCTGGGACAGACGGCGGTGTTTGGCTACACCTTC. Its protein is CASSLGQTAVFGYTF. Full variable domain (outside the CDR3, taken from reference TRBV13 and TRBJ1-2): AAGVIQSPRHLIKEKRETATLKCYPIPRHDTVYWYQQGPGQDPQFLISFYEKMQSDKGSIPDRFSAQQFSDYHSELNMSSLELGDSALYFCASSLGQTAVFGYTFGSGTRLTVV.

V is TRBV4-1 and J is TRBJ2-7; D is undetermined. CDR3 length equals 12 residues. V lost 4 bases, J lost 6 bases, and 10 bases lay in between. Germline V gene data show CDR1 as MGHRA and CDR2 as YSYEKL. The CDR3 sequence is CASSRAPGEQYF. The CDR3 DNA reads as TGCGCCAGCAGCCGGGCGCCAGGCGAGCAGTACTTC.

The V gene is TRBV11-2, the J gene TRBJ2-7, with 9 bases lining up with TRBD1. CDR1 is SGHAT and CDR2 is FQNNGV in the germline V gene. The CDR3 has 15 amino acids. Germline trimming cut 5 bases from V and 3 bases from J; bases unmatched to any gene: 8. The DNA for the CDR3 is TGTGCCAGCAGCCCACGTATGACAGGGGGCTACGAGCAGTACTTC. Protein: CASSPRMTGGYEQYF.

V is TRBV2 and J is TRBJ1-1; D is possibly TRBD1 (5 bases). Germline CDR1 SNHLY, CDR2 FYNNEI. Trimming pared 5 bases from V and 1 base from J, leaving 11 bases between. CDR3 length: 14 residues. The CDR3, as DNA: TGTGCCAGCAGTTACCAGGGAGGGAACACTGAAGCTTTCTTT. Its translation: CASSYQGGNTEAFF.

This clone has a single count. V usage is TRBV4-3 and J usage is TRBJ2-7; D gene unclear. Germline CDR1 LGHNA, CDR2 YSLEER. Trimming took 1 base from V and 5 from J, leaving 9 bases between them. The CDR3 has 13 amino acids. DNA of the CDR3: TGCGCCAGCAGCCAAGTACCTTCCAACGAGCAGTACTTC. As protein: CASSQVPSNEQYF.

This clone was detected once. This chain's CDR3 is CASSFGGGYGYTF. The CDR3 bases are TGTGCCAGCAGTTTCGGGGGAGGGTATGGCTACACCTTC. The chain uses TRBV27 and TRBJ1-2; tentative D call: TRBD1 (5 bases). Looked up from germline, CDR1 is MNHEY and CDR2 is SMNVEV (reference sequence). The length of the CDR3 is 13 residues. With 3 bases removed from V and 5 bases from J, the gap between germline ends came to 10 bases.

J is TRBJ1-2 and V is TRBV16; D gene ambiguous. Germline CDR1 KGHSY, CDR2 FQNENV. The CDR3 contains 15 residues. V lost 2 bases and J 5 bases, leaving 15 bases between the germline ends. The chain's CDR3 is CASSQPESILYGYTF. The CDR3, as DNA: TGTGCCAGCAGCCAACCCGAGAGCATCCTATATGGCTACACCTTC.

The chain has TRBV6-1 and TRBJ1-2, with D unresolved. V gave up 2 bases and J gave up 3 bases, with 10 bases separating them. The CDR3 loop spans 14 amino acids. The germline CDR1 and CDR2 sequences are MNHNS and SASEGT. The CDR3 DNA follows: TGTGCCAGCAGTGAAAGCGCGCGCGACTATGGCTACACCTTC. Amino acid sequence: CASSESARDYGYTF.

The V call is TRBV6-4, the J call TRBJ2-2; the match to TRBD1 covers 8 bases. The germline gives CDR1 MRHNA, CDR2 SNTAGT. The CDR3 is 15 residues long. The V and J ends lost 4 bases and 0 bases, in that order; junction bases with no gene match: 1. The CDR3 DNA reads as TGTGCCAGCAGTGGACAGGGGTCGAACACCGGGGAGCTGTTTTTT. This sequence encodes CASSGQGSNTGELFF.